The entry below describes one TCR beta chain. This record belongs to a study of blood T cell repertoires in COVID-19. Study context: Spain, Italy and the United States supplied samples that represented acute and convalescent COVID-19. PBMCs, B-cell-depleted T cells, or T cells were the source of the cDNA or gDNA that made up the material.

Assay used: immunoSEQ multiplex PCR; TCRdb lists only in-frame clones, some missing. The table records some 180,000 clones, about 80% of them present only once. Trimming cost V 5 bases and J 5 bases; bases outside gene matches: 10. The CDR3 contains 15 residues. Per germline, CDR1 MNHEY and CDR2 SMNVEV (reference sequence). The origin of this receptor is a man aged 55 to 70 with acute or convalescent COVID-19. The chain is built from TRBV27 and TRBJ2-7, with 9 bases aligning to TRBD1. Input material: peripheral blood. The CDR3 sequence: CASSPRDRDHHEQYF. The CDR3, as DNA: TGTGCCAGCAGTCCCCGGGACAGGGATCACCACGAGCAGTACTTC.